Presented here are 18 T cell receptor beta chains from one specimen sequenced in a study of T cells in narcolepsy. Assay used: immunoSEQ multiplex PCR; TCRdb lists only in-frame clones, some missing. The data show under 35,000 clones, more than 75% seen once. Sequences were obtained from CD45RA- memory CD4+ T cells from PBMCs. The receptors originated from a human donor with narcolepsy.

This chain links TRBV2 with TRBJ2-7, with unresolved D. Germline V gene lookup returns CDR1 SNHLY and CDR2 FYNNEI. Trimming left V 4 bases short and J 4 bases short, with 8 bases between. This CDR3 spans 12 amino acids. The CDR3 bases are TGTGCCAGCAGTGCGACGACGTACGAGCAGTACTTC. Protein: CASSATTYEQYF.

The chain links TRBV19 to TRBJ1-2; D gene unclear. The CDR3 has 14 residues. Germline V gene sequence: CDR1 LNHDA, CDR2 SQIVND (reference sequence). Trimming left V 0 bases short and J 4 bases short, with 9 bases between. The CDR3 DNA reads TGTGCCAGTAGTATAGATCACAAGAGCTATGGCTACACCTTC. Protein: CASSIDHKSYGYTF.

The CDR3 DNA is TGCGCCAGCAGCTTGGGCGGGGGCGAGACAAAAAACATTCAGTACTTC. Its protein is CASSLGGGETKNIQYF. The V and J genes are TRBV5-1 and TRBJ2-4, with D possibly matching TRBD2 (7 bases). The CDR3 runs 16 residues. CDR1 is SGHRS, CDR2 YFSETQ, per germline. V was pared by 0 bases and J by 4 bases, with 14 bases between.

This chain links TRBV6-5 with TRBJ2-7; 9 bases map to TRBD2. From germline, CDR1 is MNHEY and CDR2 SVGAGI. The CDR3 totals 15 residues. Trimming took 5 bases from V and 6 from J; bases not matched to a gene: 11. This chain's CDR3 is CASSTPGLAPLEQYF. DNA of the CDR3: TGTGCCAGCAGTACCCCGGGACTAGCTCCACTCGAGCAGTACTTC.

The chain is built from TRBV19 and TRBJ1-5; D is undetermined. Germline V gene sequence: CDR1 LNHDA, CDR2 SQIVND (reference sequence). The CDR3 is 15 residues long. The V end was cut by 6 bases, the J end by 4 bases, with 16 bases between. As DNA, the CDR3 is TGTGCCAGTAGCCCCCCGCCAGGAGTAAATCAGCCCCAGCATTTT. This gives the protein CASSPPPGVNQPQHF.

J is TRBJ1-5 and V is TRBV7-8; D remains ambiguous. CDR1 and CDR2 from the germline V gene are SGHVS and FQNEAQ. V was cut by 1 base and J by 2 bases, with 6 bases left in between. This CDR3 has 14 amino acids. The CDR3 coding sequence is TGTGCCAGCAGCTTAGGACGGGGCAATCAGCCCCAGCATTTT. This encodes CASSLGRGNQPQHF.

The CDR3 reads CASSLLGSGNTIYF. The CDR3 bases are TGTGCCAGCAGTTTGTTGGGTTCCGGAAACACCATATATTTT. The genes are TRBV28 and TRBJ1-3; D unclear. CDR1 is MDHEN and CDR2 is SYDVKM in the germline V gene. The V end was cut by 3 bases, the J end by 4 bases, with 10 bases between. The CDR3 is made up of 14 amino acids.

The chain is built from TRBV2 and TRBJ1-2, with a possible D match to TRBD1 (5 bases). Germline V CDR1 and CDR2: SNHLY, FYNNEI. CDR3 size: 14 residues. The V gene lost 8 bases and the J gene lost 4 bases, with 17 bases spanning the gap. The CDR3 sequence is CASGGDGAFYGYTF. The CDR3 DNA sequence: TGTGCCAGCGGGGGGGACGGAGCCTTCTATGGCTACACCTTC.

The chain is built from TRBV5-4 and TRBJ1-2; 9 bases are a match to TRBD1. This CDR3 has 14 amino acids. Germline CDR1 SGHNT, CDR2 YYREEE (reference sequence). V shed 1 base, J shed 8 bases, and the junction held 6 bases outside the gene matches. Here the CDR3 DNA reads TGTGCCAGCAGCTTGTCAAGGACAGGGGTCGGCTACACCTTC. Its translation is CASSLSRTGVGYTF.

The chain has TRBV6-5 and TRBJ1-2; D is possibly TRBD1 (5 bases). The CDR3 is 11 amino acids. V lost 8 bases and J 8 bases, leaving 12 bases between the germline ends. Germline V gene lookup returns CDR1 MNHEY and CDR2 SVGAGI. The CDR3 spells CASWSGGGYTF. Written as DNA, the CDR3 is TGTGCCAGCTGGAGCGGGGGAGGCTACACCTTC.

This CDR3 reads CASSLGQGIEAFF. CDR3 DNA sequence: TGCGCCAGCAGCTTGGGACAGGGTATTGAAGCTTTCTTT. The V gene is TRBV5-1, the J gene TRBJ1-1, with 7 bases lining up with TRBD1. J lost 7 bases, V lost 0 bases, and 3 bases had no gene match. The CDR3 spans 13 residues. In germline, CDR1 is SGHRS, CDR2 YFSETQ.

The chain employs TRBV11-1 and TRBJ1-1; D ambiguous. The CDR3 contains 13 residues. Trimming removed 2 bases from V and 10 bases from J, with 14 bases in between. CDR1 SGHAT and CDR2 FQDESV come from the germline V gene (reference sequence). The CDR3 region is CASSLREAVAAFF. The CDR3 DNA reads TGTGCCAGCAGCTTACGCGAGGCCGTGGCAGCTTTCTTT.

The genes are TRBV15 and TRBJ1-6, with D unresolved. CDR3 size: 13 residues. V lost 1 base to trimming and J lost 9 bases, with 7 bases between them. Germline CDR1 and CDR2: LNHNV and YYDKDF (reference sequence). As DNA, the CDR3 is TGTGCCACCAGCAGAGGAAGGCTTTCACCCCTCCACTTT. Translation: CATSRGRLSPLHF.

The chain combines TRBV10-3 with TRBJ2-7; D gene ambiguous. Per the germline V gene, CDR1 is ENHRY and CDR2 is SYGVKD. The V end was cut by 0 bases, the J end by 9 bases, with 21 bases between. The CDR3 contains 16 residues. The DNA for the CDR3 is TGTGCCATCAGTGAGTCGAGTACGCGGACGGGTGATAGGCAGTACTTC. Translated, it gives CAISESSTRTGDRQYF.

The chain combines TRBV6-1 with TRBJ2-5; D may be TRBD2 (5 bases). This CDR3 has 12 residues. The germline V gene encodes CDR1 MNHNS and CDR2 SASEGT. V shed 8 bases and J shed 5 bases, with 12 bases lying between them. The CDR3 reads CASVSGSETQYF. The CDR3 nucleotides read TGTGCCAGCGTCTCGGGGTCGGAGACCCAGTACTTC.

This chain links TRBV2 with TRBJ1-4; D is ambiguous. V lost 9 bases, J lost 8 bases, and 22 bases lay in between. The CDR3 has 15 residues. Germline V lookup: CDR1 SNHLY, CDR2 FYNNEI. The CDR3 is CASKETGPLREKLFF. The CDR3 region has the DNA TGTGCCAGTAAAGAAACCGGGCCTCTAAGGGAAAAACTGTTTTTT. Using reference TRBV2 and TRBJ1-4 for the parts outside the CDR3, the full variable domain is EPEVTQTPSHQVTQMGQEVILRCVPISNHLYFYWYRQILGQKVEFLVSFYNNEISEKSEIFDDQFSVERPDGSNFTLKIRSTKLEDSAMYFCASKETGPLREKLFFGSGTQLSVL.

V gene TRBV5-6 combines with J gene TRBJ2-7; D is possibly TRBD2 (6 bases). Per the germline V gene, CDR1 is SGHDT and CDR2 is YYEEEE. Trimming removed 4 bases from V and 2 bases from J, with 13 bases in between. The length of the CDR3 is 14 residues. The DNA for the CDR3 is TGTGCCAGCAGCCCCCTCGGGGGTGCCTACGAGCAGTACTTC. This gives the protein CASSPLGGAYEQYF.

The V and J genes are TRBV5-4 and TRBJ2-7; no clear D. V was shortened by 4 bases and J by 2 bases, with 13 bases between the two germline ends. Germline CDR1 SGHNT, CDR2 YYREEE (reference sequence). CDR3 length: 14 amino acids. The DNA for the CDR3 is TGTGCCAGCAGCCTTCACGATCCCACCTACGAGCAGTACTTC. It encodes CASSLHDPTYEQYF.